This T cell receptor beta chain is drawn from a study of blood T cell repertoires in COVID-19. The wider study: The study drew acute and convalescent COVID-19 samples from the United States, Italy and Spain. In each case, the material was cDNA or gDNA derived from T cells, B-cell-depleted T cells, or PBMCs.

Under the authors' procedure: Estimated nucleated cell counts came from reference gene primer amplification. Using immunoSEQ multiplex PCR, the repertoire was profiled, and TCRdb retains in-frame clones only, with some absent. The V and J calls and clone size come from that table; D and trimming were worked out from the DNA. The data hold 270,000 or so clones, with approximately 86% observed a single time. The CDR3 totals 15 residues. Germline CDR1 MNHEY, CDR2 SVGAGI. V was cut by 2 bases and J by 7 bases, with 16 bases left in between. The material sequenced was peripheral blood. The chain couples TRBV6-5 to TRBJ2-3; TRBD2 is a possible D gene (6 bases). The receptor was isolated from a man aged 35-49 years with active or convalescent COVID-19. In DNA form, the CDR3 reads TGTGCCAGCAGTTACGGGGCGGGAAGTGAATATACGCAGTATTTT. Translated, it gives CASSYGAGSEYTQYF.